These T cell receptor beta chains were read from a single sample in a study of cytomegalovirus exposure and HLA in healthy donors. Produced via immunoSEQ multiplex PCR; TCRdb's table is partial and in-frame only. The data show approximately 110,000 clones, approximately 80% seen once. Sequencing used PBMCs. These receptors originate from a human donor in good health. CDR3s include the opening cysteine and the closing phenylalanine or tryptophan. The order of the fields is CDR3 protein, CDR3 DNA, J gene, V gene, D gene, clone size. The D gene is left open where the match is weak. Clone size is stated in some rows and not others, as once, few, many or a class when expanded.

CASSSRVAGANVLTF	TGTGCCAGCAGCTCGAGGGTGGCAGGGGCCAACGTCCTGACTTTC	TRBJ2-6	TRBV13	NA	NA
CASSRGRHSTGEQYF	TGTGCCAGTAGTAGAGGTCGGCATTCGACGGGGGAGCAGTACTTC	TRBJ2-7	TRBV19	NA	few
CASSASTGTYNEQFF	TGTGCCAGCAGTGCTTCGACAGGGACGTACAATGAGCAGTTCTTC	TRBJ2-1	TRBV25-1	TRBD1	NA
CASSPREEIGYTF	TGTGCCAGCTCACCCAGGGAGGAAATTGGCTACACCTTC	TRBJ1-2	TRBV18	NA	NA
CASSPRSSGPSTDTQYF	TGTGCCAGTAGTCCGCGTTCTAGCGGACCTAGCACAGATACGCAGTATTTT	TRBJ2-3	TRBV19	TRBD2	once
CASSEAIEGTKQYF	TGTGCCAGCAGCGAAGCAATAGAGGGTACGAAGCAGTACTTC	TRBJ2-7	TRBV6-5	NA	NA
CASSLEWAGGRDTQYF	TGTGCCAGCAGCTTAGAATGGGCAGGGGGTAGAGATACGCAGTATTTT	TRBJ2-3	TRBV11-3	TRBD1	few
CASSGTRDRGDEQYF	TGTGCCAGCAGCGGGACTCGGGACAGGGGAGACGAGCAGTACTTC	TRBJ2-7	TRBV28	TRBD1	NA
CASSLDRVDGYTF	TGTGCCAGCAGTTTGGACAGGGTCGATGGCTACACCTTC	TRBJ1-2	TRBV5-4	TRBD1	NA
CASSTPRGLAKNIQYF	TGTGCCAGTAGTACCCCGCGGGGACTAGCCAAAAACATTCAGTACTTC	TRBJ2-4	TRBV19	NA	NA
CASRTGGIRNSPLHF	TGTGCCAGTAGGACAGGGGGGATAAGAAATTCACCCCTCCACTTT	TRBJ1-6	TRBV19	TRBD1	NA
CASTGGGQIETQYF	TGTGCCTCGACTGGGGGCGGGCAAATAGAGACCCAGTACTTC	TRBJ2-5	TRBV2	NA	NA
CATSRGSRGYEQFF	TGTGCCACCAGCAGAGGTAGCAGGGGCTATGAGCAGTTCTTC	TRBJ2-1	TRBV15	NA	few
CASSPLTLNTEAFF	TGTGCCAGCAGCCCCCTGACACTGAACACTGAAGCTTTCTTT	TRBJ1-1	TRBV6-1	NA	few
CASSQDQRGRETQYF	TGTGCCAGCAGCCAAGATCAGCGGGGTCGAGAGACCCAGTACTTC	TRBJ2-5	TRBV4-2	TRBD2	NA
CASSIDRGYGFDEQYF	TGTGCCAGTAGTATAGATCGAGGGTACGGGTTTGACGAGCAGTACTTC	TRBJ2-7	TRBV19	NA	NA
CASSQGLAGKNEQFF	TGTGCCAGCAGTCAGGGACTAGCGGGAAAGAATGAGCAGTTCTTC	TRBJ2-1	TRBV28	TRBD2	few
CASSVGETGELFF	TGTGCCAGCAGCGTAGGAGAAACCGGGGAGCTGTTTTTT	TRBJ2-2	TRBV9	NA	NA
CASSFPRGSSQPQHF	TGTGCCAGCAGTTTTCCCCGGGGGTCGTCCCAGCCCCAGCATTTT	TRBJ1-5	TRBV28	NA	NA
CASSQDGQGAYEQYF	TGTGCCAGCAGCCAAGACGGACAGGGGGCCTACGAGCAGTACTTC	TRBJ2-7	TRBV21-1	NA	few
CASSTTGNYEQYF	TGTGCCAGTAGTACGACAGGAAACTACGAGCAGTACTTC	TRBJ2-7	TRBV19	NA	NA
CASTGGTSHGYTF	TGTGCCAGCACGGGGGGAACCTCCCATGGCTACACCTTC	TRBJ1-2	TRBV2	NA	NA
CAISDAGTRHGNEQFF	TGTGCCATCAGTGACGCCGGGACTAGACATGGCAATGAGCAGTTCTTC	TRBJ2-1	TRBV6-1	TRBD2	NA
CSSSLWAGQGSVNGYTF	TGTTCCAGCAGCTTATGGGCGGGACAGGGGTCCGTCAATGGCTACACCTTC	TRBJ1-2	TRBV7-9	TRBD1	few
CASSLRLAGVGVFSYNEQFF	TGTGCCAGCAGCTTAAGACTAGCGGGAGTAGGGGTGTTCTCCTACAATGAGCAGTTCTTC	TRBJ2-1	TRBV7-6	TRBD2	NA
CASSLGPYTDSGANVLTF	TGCGCCAGCAGCTTGGGTCCCTATACAGACTCTGGGGCCAACGTCCTGACTTTC	TRBJ2-6	TRBV5-1	NA	NA
CASSRRTGGMNTEAFF	TGTGCCAGCAGCCGTCGGACAGGGGGAATGAACACTGAAGCTTTCTTT	TRBJ1-1	TRBV11-1	TRBD1	NA
CASRSLGQGAMGELFF	TGTGCCAGCAGGTCCCTGGGGCAGGGGGCTATGGGGGAGCTGTTTTTT	TRBJ2-2	TRBV27	TRBD1	NA
CASSVAGRDTEAFF	TGTGCCAGCAGCGTAGCAGGCAGGGACACTGAAGCTTTCTTT	TRBJ1-1	TRBV9	NA	NA
CAWGQGQGTQYF	TGTGCCTGGGGGCAGGGCCAAGGGACGCAGTATTTT	TRBJ2-3	TRBV30	NA	NA
CASSFTGSLAKNIQYF	TGTGCCAGCAGTTTTACAGGTTCTTTAGCCAAAAACATTCAGTACTTC	TRBJ2-4	TRBV28	NA	NA
CASGSGTSGSSTDTGELFF	TGTGCTAGTGGTTCGGGGACTAGCGGGAGTAGTACGGACACCGGGGAGCTGTTTTTT	TRBJ2-2	TRBV12-5	TRBD2	once
CASSYSDRGYQPQHF	TGTGCCAGCAGTTACTCTGACAGGGGATACCAGCCCCAGCATTTT	TRBJ1-5	TRBV6-6	TRBD1	NA
CASSLFSGRVGGTDTQYF	TGTGCCAGCAGCTTGTTTAGCGGGAGGGTTGGTGGCACAGATACGCAGTATTTT	TRBJ2-3	TRBV5-4	TRBD2	NA
CASGLVGTDGYEQYF	TGTGCTAGTGGTTTGGTAGGGACAGACGGCTACGAGCAGTACTTC	TRBJ2-7	TRBV12-5	TRBD1	once
CASIAGLPNTEAFF	TGTGCCAGTATCGCGGGGCTACCGAACACTGAAGCTTTCTTT	TRBJ1-1	TRBV19	NA	NA
CASSLTGGDEQYF	TGTGCCAGCAGTCTGACAGGGGGCGACGAGCAGTACTTC	TRBJ2-7	TRBV27	TRBD1	NA